One sample yielded the 16 T cell receptor beta chains listed below, sequenced in a study of blood T cell repertoires in COVID-19. The repertoire was sequenced with immunoSEQ multiplex PCR; TCRdb's copy has only in-frame clones and lacks some. This sample has around 13,000 clones, with 80% to 90% found just once. Specimen: peripheral blood. All receptors come from a man aged 45-60 years with active COVID-19.

J is TRBJ2-7 and V is TRBV11-3; possibly TRBD1 for D (5 bases). V was pared by 1 base and J by 3 bases, with 10 bases between. This CDR3 has 14 amino acids. In germline, CDR1 is SGHNT, CDR2 YENEEA. The DNA for the CDR3 is TGTGCCAGCAGCTTAGCTCCACAGGTCTACGAGCAGTACTTC. Protein sequence: CASSLAPQVYEQYF.

This rearrangement joins TRBV4-1 to TRBJ2-7; 13 positions match TRBD2. This CDR3 is built from 16 residues. The V gene end was trimmed by 3 bases and the J gene end by 1 base; junction bases not matched to a gene: 3. Germline CDR1 reads MGHRA; CDR2 reads YSYEKL. The DNA of the CDR3 is TGCGCCAGCAGCCAGGGACTAGCGGGAATTTCCTACGAGCAGTACTTC. Protein sequence: CASSQGLAGISYEQYF.

V gene TRBV6-2 or TRBV6-3 combines with J gene TRBJ2-7; 7 bases are shared with TRBD1. Germline V lookup: CDR1 MNHEY, CDR2 SVGEGT. This CDR3 contains 15 residues. V lost 2 bases and J lost 3; bases outside the gene matches: 7. CDR3 sequence: CASSYGDRNNYEQYF. CDR3 sequence (DNA): TGTGCCAGCAGTTACGGGGACAGAAATAACTACGAGCAGTACTTC.

This rearrangement joins TRBV4-3 to TRBJ2-1, with 8 bases identical to TRBD2. Germline CDR1 LGHNA, CDR2 YSLEER. V lost 5 bases, J lost 5 bases, and 8 bases stayed unmatched. CDR3 length: 15 residues. Written as DNA, the CDR3 is TGCGCCAGCAGCTTATTAGCGGGATCTAACAATGAGCAGTTCTTC. This sequence encodes CASSLLAGSNNEQFF.

A note on this clone: At one of its ends the junction is not consistent with the germline gene, which may arise from a read error. The chain recombines TRBV7-7 with TRBJ2-5, with D possibly matching TRBD2 (5 bases). Germline values: CDR1 SSHAT, CDR2 FNYEAQ (reference sequence). CDR3 length: 14 residues. This CDR3 is CASSLGGFQETQYF. CDR3 nucleotides: TGTGCTAGCAGCTTAGGAGGATTTCAAGAGACCCAGTACTTC. Full variable domain (outside the CDR3, taken from reference TRBV7-7 and TRBJ2-5): GAGVSQSPRYKVTKRGQDVTLRCDPISSHATLYWYQQALGQGPEFLTYFNYEAQPDKSGLPSDRFSAERPEGSISTLTIQRTEQRDSAMYRCASSLGGFQETQYFGPGTRLLVL.

The chain joins TRBV24-1 to TRBJ2-1; 10 bases agree with TRBD2. J was trimmed by 9 bases and V by 3 bases; bases with no gene match: 10. From germline, CDR1 is KGHDR and CDR2 SFDVKD. The CDR3 runs to 16 residues. The DNA for the CDR3 is TGTGCCACCAGTGATAGCGGGACTAGCGCCCAGAGTGAGCAGTTCTTC. Protein: CATSDSGTSAQSEQFF.

V is TRBV7-2 and J is TRBJ2-5; 8 bases fit TRBD2. V shed 0 bases and J 5 bases; nucleotides not matched to a gene: 5. Germline CDR1 SGHTA, CDR2 FQGNSA. This CDR3 is 15 amino acids long. The CDR3 nucleotides are TGTGCCAGCAGCTTAGCTAGCGGGGTTTGGGAGACCCAGTACTTC. Protein product: CASSLASGVWETQYF.

The V call is TRBV29-1, the J call TRBJ2-5, with 8 nucleotides matching TRBD2. V was pared by 6 bases and J by 3 bases, with 12 bases of the junction left unmatched. The CDR3 has 15 amino acids. CDR1 and CDR2 (germline): SQVTM, ANQGSEA. CDR3 in DNA: TGCAGCGTAACCTTGAGCGGGAGAGGGAAAGAGACCCAGTACTTC. This gives the protein CSVTLSGRGKETQYF.

The V gene is TRBV7-3, the J gene TRBJ2-5; 8 nucleotides line up with TRBD2. Unmatched junction bases numbered 4, after V lost 5 bases and J lost 5 bases. This CDR3 has 13 residues. Germline V gene sequence: CDR1 SGHTA, CDR2 FQGTGA. As DNA, the CDR3 is TGTGCCAGCAGCGCGACTAGCGTCGAGACCCAGTACTTC. It encodes CASSATSVETQYF.

The chain employs TRBV5-5 and TRBJ1-2, with unresolved D. This CDR3 has 13 residues. Germline V CDR1 and CDR2: SGHKS, YYEKEE (reference sequence). V was pared by 4 bases and J by 6 bases, with 13 bases between. The CDR3 region has the DNA TGTGCCAGCAGCAACCCGGCGGGTGATGGCTACACCTTC. It yields the protein CASSNPAGDGYTF.

J is TRBJ2-3 and V is TRBV9, with D possibly TRBD1 on 5 matching bases. Germline-derived CDR1 and CDR2 are SGDLS and YYNGEE. The CDR3 is 13 amino acids. V was shortened by 6 bases and J by 0 bases, with 8 bases between the two germline ends. CDR3 coding DNA: TGTGCCAGCAATAGACAGAGCACAGATACGCAGTATTTT. Translation gives CASNRQSTDTQYF. The entire variable domain, with the rest obtained from reference TRBV9 and TRBJ2-3, is as follows: DSGVTQTPKHLITATGQRVTLRCSPRSGDLSVYWYQQSLDQGLQFLIQYYNGEERAKGNILERFSAQQFPDLHSELNLSSLELGDSALYFCASNRQSTDTQYFGPGTRLTVL.

This clone was seen more than once but under ten times. This chain joins TRBV2 and TRBJ1-6, with D unresolved. This CDR3 has 12 amino acids. Germline CDR1 is SNHLY and CDR2 is FYNNEI. Trimming removed 8 bases from V and 10 bases from J, with 12 bases in between. The CDR3 bases are TGTGCCAGCTCAGATACCACATCACCCCTCCACTTT. Residues: CASSDTTSPLHF. The complete variable domain, with remaining parts taken from reference TRBV2 and TRBJ1-6, reads EPEVTQTPSHQVTQMGQEVILRCVPISNHLYFYWYRQILGQKVEFLVSFYNNEISEKSEIFDDQFSVERPDGSNFTLKIRSTKLEDSAMYFCASSDTTSPLHFGNGTRLTVT.

The chain combines TRBV7-9 with TRBJ1-1, with TRBD1 as a possible D gene (6 bases). The CDR3 consists of 14 residues. CDR1 SEHNR and CDR2 FQNEAQ come from the germline V gene (reference sequence). The germline V and J ends were trimmed by 5 bases and 7 bases, with 17 bases remaining between them. CDR3 residues: CASSTSYRDDEAFF. The CDR3 DNA sequence: TGTGCCAGCAGCACCTCTTACAGGGACGATGAAGCTTTCTTT.

The chain links TRBV5-1 to TRBJ1-4; D perhaps matches TRBD1 (6 bases). V shed 4 bases and J shed 8 bases, with 18 bases lying between them. The CDR3 runs to 15 residues. Germline values: CDR1 SGHRS, CDR2 YFSETQ. The CDR3 sequence is CASSPGAAPSEKLFF. CDR3 DNA: TGCGCCAGCAGCCCAGGGGCGGCTCCTTCGGAAAAACTGTTTTTT.

This chain connects TRBV9 to TRBJ1-6; D perhaps matches TRBD1 (5 bases). Germline assignment: CDR1 SGDLS and CDR2 YYNGEE. Trimming left V 3 bases short and J 6 bases short, with 7 bases between. The CDR3 has 13 residues. CDR3 sequence reads: CASSAGGNSPLHF. CDR3 nucleotides: TGTGCCAGCAGCGCGGGGGGTAATTCACCCCTCCACTTT. Together with reference TRBV9 and TRBJ1-6, the CDR3 gives the full variable domain: DSGVTQTPKHLITATGQRVTLRCSPRSGDLSVYWYQQSLDQGLQFLIQYYNGEERAKGNILERFSAQQFPDLHSELNLSSLELGDSALYFCASSAGGNSPLHFGNGTRLTVT.

The gene calls are TRBV19 and TRBJ2-1, with 11 bases aligning to TRBD2. The CDR3 runs 13 residues. Trimming at V came to 8 bases and at J to 8 bases, leaving 5 bases not matched to a gene. CDR1 and CDR2 from the germline V gene are LNHDA and SQIVND (reference sequence). The CDR3 region has the DNA TGTGCCAGTGGCCGGACTAGCGGGTATGAGCAGTTCTTC. It yields the protein CASGRTSGYEQFF. The whole variable domain, remainder taken from reference TRBV19 and TRBJ2-1, is DGGITQSPKYLFRKEGQNVTLSCEQNLNHDAMYWYRQDPGQGLRLIYYSQIVNDFQKGDIAEGYSVSREKKESFPLTVTSAQKNPTAFYLCASGRTSGYEQFFGPGTRLTVL.